This TCR beta chain is from a study of identical twins. Study-wide points: It was possible that invariant MAIT and iNKT cells partly confounded the zero-insertion analyses. Those out-of-frame alpha sequences shared by twins showed an excess of low generation probability.

The J segment lost 7 bases and the V segment lost 3 bases, leaving 7 bases of the junction unmatched. The germline gives CDR1 SQVTM, CDR2 ANQGSEA. The CDR3 has 15 residues. This clonotype was observed many times. Its specificity is not known. A universal primer site was incorporated via template switching, and the cDNA contained unique molecular identifiers. TCRdb called the 5' RACE reads again in MiXCR, with one record for every CDR3 protein. The sample records approximately 700,000 distinct CDR3 sequences, around 5.7% being singletons. V and J are TRBV29-1 and TRBJ2-1; the match to TRBD2 covers 12 bases. This clonotype was sampled from a man aged 18 to 29 in good health. The source material was naive T cells sorted from blood. The CDR3 is CSVEPGLAGRNEQFF. The CDR3 coding sequence is TGCAGCGTTGAGCCGGGACTAGCGGGTCGGAATGAGCAGTTCTTC.